The 8 T cell receptor beta chains given below trace back to one sample, sequenced in a study of shared clonotypes between healthy human individuals. Using immunoSEQ multiplex PCR, the repertoire was profiled, and TCRdb retains in-frame clones only, with some absent. The data contain about 380,000 clones, about 97% of them seen just once; the ten biggest clones take up 0.25% to 0.35%. The sample comprised memory CD8+ T cells sorted from blood. Documented subset: CD45RO+ cells pooled with CCR7-negative TemRA cells. All receptors come from a man aged 30 to 45 in good health.

The chain recombines TRBV29-1 with TRBJ2-7, with 11 bases matching TRBD1. Germline V gene lookup returns CDR1 SQVTM and CDR2 ANQGSEA. J gave up 3 bases and V 3 bases, and 1 base lay outside the gene matches. This CDR3 is built from 13 residues. The chain's CDR3 is CSVEGQGVYEQYF. CDR3 DNA: TGCAGCGTTGAGGGACAGGGGGTCTACGAGCAGTACTTC.

The chain couples TRBV5-1 to TRBJ1-5; 8 bases map to TRBD1. Trimming took 0 bases from V and 5 from J; bases not matched to a gene: 10. Germline assignment: CDR1 SGHRS and CDR2 YFSETQ. The CDR3 extends over 17 amino acids. The CDR3 DNA follows: TGCGCCAGCAGCTTGGCCCGGGACAGGAGTAGGTATCAGCCCCAGCATTTT. Its protein is CASSLARDRSRYQPQHF.

The chain joins TRBV5-1 to TRBJ2-3; D call uncertain. Trimming removed 5 bases from V and 3 bases from J, with 7 bases in between. This CDR3 region has 12 residues. In germline, CDR1 is SGHRS, CDR2 YFSETQ. Written as DNA, the CDR3 is TGCGCCAGCAGGGCGGATACAGATACGCAGTATTTT. Encoded protein: CASRADTDTQYF. The full variable domain, its missing parts supplied by reference TRBV5-1 and TRBJ2-3, is KAGVTQTPRYLIKTRGQQVTLSCSPISGHRSVSWYQQTPGQGLQFLFEYFSETQRNKGNFPGRFSGRQFSNSRSEMNVSTLELGDSALYLCASRADTDTQYFGPGTRLTVL.

The V gene is TRBV7-9, the J gene TRBJ1-4; a weak D match, TRBD1 (5 bases). Trimming cost V 6 bases and J 0 bases, with 14 bases left between them. The CDR3 length is 16 residues. Germline V gene data show CDR1 as SEHNR and CDR2 as FQNEAQ (reference sequence). The CDR3 DNA reads TGTGCCAGCAGTAGGGCAGGGCCCCCAACTAATGAAAAACTGTTTTTT. Translating it yields CASSRAGPPTNEKLFF.

The J gene is TRBJ1-5, the V gene TRBV4-1; 8 positions agree with TRBD1. The CDR3 extends over 16 amino acids. In germline, CDR1 is MGHRA, CDR2 YSYEKL. Trimming at V came to 1 base and at J to 5 bases, leaving 7 bases not matched to a gene. The CDR3 sequence is CASSQVNRGVYQPQHF. The CDR3 DNA is TGCGCCAGCAGCCAAGTAAACAGGGGGGTTTATCAGCCCCAGCATTTT.

The gene calls are TRBV5-6 and TRBJ2-5; D remains ambiguous. Germline CDR1 SGHDT, CDR2 YYEEEE. The CDR3 extends over 14 amino acids. V lost 0 bases, J lost 0 bases, and 6 bases lay in between. The CDR3 DNA reads TGTGCCAGCAGCTTGGGACTGAACCAAGAGACCCAGTACTTC. It encodes CASSLGLNQETQYF. The full variable domain, in which reference TRBV5-6 and TRBJ2-5 provide the parts outside the CDR3, is DAGVTQSPTHLIKTRGQQVTLRCSPKSGHDTVSWYQQALGQGPQFIFQYYEEEERQRGNFPDRFSGHQFPNYSSELNVNALLLGDSALYLCASSLGLNQETQYFGPGTRLLVL.

The chain is built from TRBV5-1 and TRBJ2-2; 7 nucleotides align to TRBD2. Germline loops: CDR1 SGHRS, CDR2 YFSETQ. The CDR3 runs to 16 residues. Trimming removed 0 bases from V and 2 bases from J; junction bases left unmatched: 4. The CDR3 here is CASSLAKTSNTGELFF. The DNA of the CDR3 is TGCGCCAGCAGCTTGGCCAAGACTAGCAACACCGGGGAGCTGTTTTTT. Drawing the rest from reference TRBV5-1 and TRBJ2-2, the complete variable domain is KAGVTQTPRYLIKTRGQQVTLSCSPISGHRSVSWYQQTPGQGLQFLFEYFSETQRNKGNFPGRFSGRQFSNSRSEMNVSTLELGDSALYLCASSLAKTSNTGELFFGEGSRLTVL.

V gene TRBV19 combines with J gene TRBJ2-3; unclear D gene. Per germline, CDR1 LNHDA and CDR2 SQIVND (reference sequence). Trimming pared 5 bases from V and 2 bases from J, leaving 8 bases between. This CDR3 is built from 13 residues. The CDR3 here is CASSGVITDTQYF. CDR3 nucleotides: TGTGCCAGTAGTGGGGTCATCACAGATACGCAGTATTTT.